A selection of T cell receptor beta chains follows, all from one sample in a study of blood T cell repertoires in COVID-19. Data came from immunoSEQ multiplex PCR; TCRdb stores just in-frame clones and leaves some out. The table lists under 250,000 clones, 86% of them singletons. Sequenced material: peripheral blood. All receptors come from an older woman who had recovered from COVID-19. The CDR3 runs from the conserved cysteine through the conserved F or W. A D gene is named only where the DNA matches it firmly. Some rows mark clone size as missing; the rest say once, few, many or name a class of expanded clone.

J	V	size	D	CDR3	DNA
TRBJ1-2	TRBV6-1	.	.	CASSDGGDFYGYTF	TGTGCCAGCAGTGACGGAGGGGACTTCTATGGCTACACCTTC
TRBJ1-2	TRBV14	.	.	CASSQVVGADYGYTF	TGTGCCAGCAGCCAAGTGGTGGGGGCGGACTATGGCTACACCTTC
TRBJ2-1	TRBV7-3	.	TRBD2	CASSRNGGGAHEQFF	TGTGCCAGCAGCCGCAACGGCGGGGGGGCCCATGAGCAGTTCTTC
TRBJ2-5	TRBV29-1	few	.	CSVGSGSSGETQYF	TGCAGCGTTGGGAGCGGGTCGTCGGGAGAGACCCAGTACTTC
TRBJ1-6	TRBV19	.	TRBD1	CASKTGQGSYNSPLHF	TGTGCCAGTAAGACAGGGCAGGGCTCCTATAATTCACCCCTCCACTTT
TRBJ1-2	TRBV11-2	once	TRBD1	CASSPRGTEENYGYTF	TGTGCCAGCAGCCCCCGGGGGACAGAAGAAAACTATGGCTACACCTTC
TRBJ1-2	TRBV6-1	many	.	CASSEQGENGYTF	TGTGCCAGCAGTGAACAGGGCGAGAATGGCTACACCTTC
TRBJ2-7	TRBV4-1	.	.	CASSPRTGQGGRSEQYF	TGCGCCAGCAGCCCGCGAACCGGACAGGGAGGGAGAAGCGAGCAGTACTTC
TRBJ2-2	TRBV6-5	.	TRBD1	CASSRRQGVTGELFF	TGTGCCAGCAGTCGAAGACAGGGCGTCACCGGGGAGCTGTTTTTT
TRBJ2-2	TRBV5-1	.	.	CASSNRVSGELFF	TGCGCCAGCAGCAACAGGGTTTCCGGGGAGCTGTTTTTT
TRBJ2-1	TRBV20-1	.	TRBD1	CSASSRQGAGNEQFF	TGCAGTGCTAGTAGCAGACAGGGGGCCGGGAATGAGCAGTTCTTC
TRBJ2-7	TRBV5-1	once	.	CASSLVAGTYEQYF	TGCGCCAGCAGCTTGGTGGCCGGGACCTACGAGCAGTACTTC
TRBJ2-7	TRBV6-2/TRBV6-3	.	TRBD1	CASSRDRGFEQYF	TGTGCCAGCAGCCGGGACAGGGGGTTCGAGCAGTACTTC
TRBJ2-7	TRBV6-6	.	.	CASSYGGKEGSYEQYF	TGTGCCAGCAGTTACGGAGGGAAGGAGGGGTCCTACGAGCAGTACTTC
TRBJ2-1	TRBV7-3	.	.	CASSLEQTEQFF	TGTGCCAGCAGCTTGGAACAGACTGAGCAGTTCTTC
TRBJ1-1	TRBV6-5	.	.	CASSYRGGNTEAFF	TGTGCCAGCAGTTACAGGGGGGGGAACACTGAAGCTTTCTTT
TRBJ2-6	TRBV18	.	.	CASSPPLHTGANVLTF	TGTGCCAGCTCACCACCGCTCCACACTGGGGCCAACGTCCTGACTTTC
TRBJ2-7	TRBV3-1/TRBV3-2	.	.	CASSQGATYEQYF	TGTGCCAGCAGCCAAGGTGCGACTTACGAGCAGTACTTC